Listed below are T cell receptor beta chains from one sample, sequenced in a study of blood T cell repertoires in COVID-19. Method: immunoSEQ multiplex PCR; TCRdb's copy keeps in-frame clones and lacks some. This table has 260,000 or so clones, roughly 90% appearing once. Sequenced input: peripheral blood. These receptors originate from a man younger than 35 with active or convalescent COVID-19. Both conserved end residues are part of each CDR3. The order of the fields is J gene, CDR3 length, V gene, CDR3 protein.

>TRBJ2-5|15|TRBV27
CASSLAGETLETQYF
>TRBJ2-3|17|TRBV3-1/TRBV3-2
CASSFGGGLLITDTQYF
>TRBJ1-1|14|TRBV13
CASSGGEKIAEAFF
>TRBJ1-1|15|TRBV5-1
CASSINPSDYTEAFF
>TRBJ2-5|14|TRBV7-9
CASSPTGRQETQYF
>TRBJ1-1|13|TRBV6-5
CASSGGINTEAFF
>TRBJ2-7|15|TRBV7-9
CASSLGQASSYEQYF
>TRBJ2-1|14|TRBV6-5
CASSLTGEGNEQFF
>TRBJ1-1|15|TRBV19
CASKDRVYTMTEAFF
>TRBJ1-4|13|TRBV27
CASRQGTNEKLFF
>TRBJ2-7|16|TRBV7-6
CASSYSRGLPAYEQYF
>TRBJ2-6|16|TRBV27
CASSPTDSNGANVLTF
>TRBJ2-2|13|TRBV9
CASSPPLSGELFF
>TRBJ2-1|15|TRBV5-1
CASSLAVGGPDEQFF
>TRBJ1-6|15|TRBV7-2
CASSLVGTGDSPLHF
>TRBJ1-6|12|TRBV6-5
CASFFGESPLHF
>TRBJ1-3|16|TRBV6-5
CASSYTRRISGNTIYF
>TRBJ2-7|14|TRBV5-8
CASSLPGGGGEQYF
>TRBJ2-5|13|TRBV13
CASSLVQQETQYF
>TRBJ2-2|16|TRBV18
CASSPDDSPDTGELFF
>TRBJ2-2|15|TRBV6-1
CASTELAGGSGELFF
>TRBJ1-6|14|TRBV7-9
CASSSGGELSPLHF